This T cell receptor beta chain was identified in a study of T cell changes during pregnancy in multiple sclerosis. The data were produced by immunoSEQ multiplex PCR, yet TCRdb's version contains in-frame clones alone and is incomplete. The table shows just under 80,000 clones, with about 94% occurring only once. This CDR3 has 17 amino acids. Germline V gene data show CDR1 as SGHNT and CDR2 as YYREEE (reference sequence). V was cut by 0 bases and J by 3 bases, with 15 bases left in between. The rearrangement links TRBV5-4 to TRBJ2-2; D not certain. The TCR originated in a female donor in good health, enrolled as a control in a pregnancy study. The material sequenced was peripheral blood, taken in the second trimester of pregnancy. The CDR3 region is CASSLAAPKRYTGELFF. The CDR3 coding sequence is TGTGCCAGCAGCTTGGCGGCACCCAAGCGTTACACCGGGGAGCTGTTTTTT. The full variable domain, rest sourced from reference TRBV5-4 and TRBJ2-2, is ETGVTQSPTHLIKTRGQQVTLRCSSQSGHNTVSWYQQALGQGPQFIFQYYREEENGRGNFPPRFSGLQFPNYSSELNVNALELDDSALYLCASSLAAPKRYTGELFFGEGSRLTVL.